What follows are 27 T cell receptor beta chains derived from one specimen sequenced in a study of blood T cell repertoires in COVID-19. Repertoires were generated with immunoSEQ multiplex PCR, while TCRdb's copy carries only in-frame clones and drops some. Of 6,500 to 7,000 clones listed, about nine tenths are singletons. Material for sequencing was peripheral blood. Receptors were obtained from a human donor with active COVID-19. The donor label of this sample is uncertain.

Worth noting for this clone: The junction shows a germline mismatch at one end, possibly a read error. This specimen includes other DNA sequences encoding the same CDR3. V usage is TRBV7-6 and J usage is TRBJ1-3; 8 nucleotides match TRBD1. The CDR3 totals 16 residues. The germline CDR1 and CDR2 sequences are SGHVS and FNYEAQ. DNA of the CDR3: TGTGCTAGCAGCTGGGACAGGTTGCGCTCTGGAAACACCATATATTTT. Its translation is CASSWDRLRSGNTIYF.

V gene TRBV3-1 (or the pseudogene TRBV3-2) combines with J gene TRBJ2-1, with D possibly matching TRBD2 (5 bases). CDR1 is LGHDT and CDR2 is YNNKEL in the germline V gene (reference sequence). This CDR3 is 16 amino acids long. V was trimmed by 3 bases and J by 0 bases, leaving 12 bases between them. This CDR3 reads CASSQFRGSSYNEQFF. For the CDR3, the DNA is TGTGCCAGCAGCCAGTTCCGAGGGAGCTCCTACAATGAGCAGTTCTTC.

CDR3 amino acids: CASSHTGMQGNTIYF. The CDR3 DNA reads TGTGCCAGCAGCCATACAGGGATGCAGGGAAACACCATATATTTT. This chain links TRBV3-1 (or the pseudogene TRBV3-2) with TRBJ1-3; D perhaps matches TRBD1 (6 bases). CDR1 is LGHDT, CDR2 YNNKEL, per germline (reference sequence). Deletions cut 3 bases from V and 4 bases from J, with 13 bases between. This CDR3 has 15 amino acids.

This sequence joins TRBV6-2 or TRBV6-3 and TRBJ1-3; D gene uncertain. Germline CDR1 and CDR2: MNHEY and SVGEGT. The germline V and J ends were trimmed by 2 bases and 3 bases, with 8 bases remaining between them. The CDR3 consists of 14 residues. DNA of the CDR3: TGTGCCAGCAGTTACAACAGAATTGGAAACACCATATATTTT. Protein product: CASSYNRIGNTIYF.

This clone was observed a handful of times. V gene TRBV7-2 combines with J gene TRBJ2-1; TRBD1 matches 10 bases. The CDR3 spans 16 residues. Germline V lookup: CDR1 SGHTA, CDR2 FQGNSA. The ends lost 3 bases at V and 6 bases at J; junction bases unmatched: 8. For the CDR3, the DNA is TGTGCCAGCAGCTTCCCCCGGACAGGGGGGCGCAATGAGCAGTTCTTC. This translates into CASSFPRTGGRNEQFF. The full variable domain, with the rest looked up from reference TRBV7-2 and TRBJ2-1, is GAGVSQSPSNKVTEKGKDVELRCDPISGHTALYWYRQSLGQGLEFLIYFQGNSAPDKSGLPSDRFSAERTGGSVSTLTIQRTQQEDSAVYLCASSFPRTGGRNEQFFGPGTRLTVL.

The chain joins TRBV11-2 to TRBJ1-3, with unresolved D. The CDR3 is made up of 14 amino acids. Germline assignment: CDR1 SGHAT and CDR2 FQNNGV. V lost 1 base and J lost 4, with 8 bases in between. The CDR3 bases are TGTGCCAGCAGCTTAGGGCAGCGGGGAAACACCATATATTTT. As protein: CASSLGQRGNTIYF.

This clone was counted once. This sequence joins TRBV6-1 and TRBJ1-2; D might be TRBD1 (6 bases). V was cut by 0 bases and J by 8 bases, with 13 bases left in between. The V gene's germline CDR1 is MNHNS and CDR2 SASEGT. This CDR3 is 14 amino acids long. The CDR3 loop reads CASSEASRGAGYTF. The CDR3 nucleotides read TGTGCCAGCAGTGAAGCGTCCAGGGGCGCGGGCTACACCTTC.

The CDR3 DNA is TGTGCCAGTAGTACTTACGACTACTACGAGCAGTACTTC. Residues: CASSTYDYYEQYF. The chain carries TRBV19 and TRBJ2-7; maybe TRBD2 (5 bases). Germline assignment: CDR1 LNHDA and CDR2 SQIVND (reference sequence). Trimming took off 4 bases at V and 3 bases at J, with 10 bases between the two ends. The CDR3 loop spans 13 amino acids.

CDR3: CASSDNYNEQFF. DNA for the CDR3: TGTGCCAGTAGTGACAACTACAATGAGCAGTTCTTC. The rearrangement links TRBV19 to TRBJ2-1; no reliable D call. This CDR3 comprises 12 residues. Trimming left V 5 bases short and J 3 bases short, with 5 bases between. Per the germline V gene, CDR1 is LNHDA and CDR2 is SQIVND (reference sequence).

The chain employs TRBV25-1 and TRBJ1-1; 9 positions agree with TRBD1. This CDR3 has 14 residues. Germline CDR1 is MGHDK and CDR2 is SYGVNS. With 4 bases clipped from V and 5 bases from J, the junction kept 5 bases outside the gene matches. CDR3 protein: CASSVQGARTEAFF. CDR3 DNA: TGTGCCAGCAGTGTACAGGGGGCGCGGACTGAAGCTTTCTTT.

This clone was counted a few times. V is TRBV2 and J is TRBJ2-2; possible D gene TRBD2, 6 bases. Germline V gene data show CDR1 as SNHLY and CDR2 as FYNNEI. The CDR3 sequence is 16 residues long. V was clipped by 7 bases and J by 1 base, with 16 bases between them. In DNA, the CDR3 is TGTGCCAGCACTCATCTGGGGGGAGGGAACACCGGGGAGCTGTTTTTT. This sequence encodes CASTHLGGGNTGELFF.

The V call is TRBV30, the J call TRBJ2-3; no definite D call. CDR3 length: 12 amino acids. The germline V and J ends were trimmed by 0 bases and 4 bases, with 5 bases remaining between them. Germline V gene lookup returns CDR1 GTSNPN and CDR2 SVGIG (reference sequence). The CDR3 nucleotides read TGTGCCTGGAGTGTAATCGCAGATACGCAGTATTTT. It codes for CAWSVIADTQYF.

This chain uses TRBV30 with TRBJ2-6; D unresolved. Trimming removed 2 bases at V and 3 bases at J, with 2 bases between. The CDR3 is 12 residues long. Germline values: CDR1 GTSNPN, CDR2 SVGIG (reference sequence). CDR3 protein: CAWSLGANVLTF. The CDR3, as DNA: TGTGCCTGGAGTCTTGGGGCCAACGTCCTGACTTTC.

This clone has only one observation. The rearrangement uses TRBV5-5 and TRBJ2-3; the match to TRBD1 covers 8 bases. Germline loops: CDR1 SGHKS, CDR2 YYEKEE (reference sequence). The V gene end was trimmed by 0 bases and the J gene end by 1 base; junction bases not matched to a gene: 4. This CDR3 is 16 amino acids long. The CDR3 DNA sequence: TGTGCCAGCAGCTTGGACCGGACAGGGCGCACAGATACGCAGTATTTT. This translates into CASSLDRTGRTDTQYF.

The CDR3 reads CASSPQVRYNQPQHF. CDR3 bases: TGCGCCAGCAGCCCCCAAGTACGGTACAATCAGCCCCAGCATTTT. This chain links TRBV5-1 with TRBJ1-5, with D hard to call. The CDR3 totals 15 residues. V dropped 4 bases and J dropped 3 bases, with 14 bases sitting between them. In germline, CDR1 is SGHRS, CDR2 YFSETQ. Looking up the rest from reference TRBV5-1 and TRBJ1-5 gives the full variable domain: KAGVTQTPRYLIKTRGQQVTLSCSPISGHRSVSWYQQTPGQGLQFLFEYFSETQRNKGNFPGRFSGRQFSNSRSEMNVSTLELGDSALYLCASSPQVRYNQPQHFGDGTRLSIL.

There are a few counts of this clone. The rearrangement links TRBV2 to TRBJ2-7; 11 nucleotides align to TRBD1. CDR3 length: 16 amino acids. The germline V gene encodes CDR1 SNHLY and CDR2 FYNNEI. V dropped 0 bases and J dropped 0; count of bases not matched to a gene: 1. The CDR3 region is CASSEAGQGDSYEQYF. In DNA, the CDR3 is TGTGCCAGCAGTGAAGCGGGACAGGGGGACTCCTACGAGCAGTACTTC. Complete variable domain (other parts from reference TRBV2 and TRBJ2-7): EPEVTQTPSHQVTQMGQEVILRCVPISNHLYFYWYRQILGQKVEFLVSFYNNEISEKSEIFDDQFSVERPDGSNFTLKIRSTKLEDSAMYFCASSEAGQGDSYEQYFGPGTRLTVT.

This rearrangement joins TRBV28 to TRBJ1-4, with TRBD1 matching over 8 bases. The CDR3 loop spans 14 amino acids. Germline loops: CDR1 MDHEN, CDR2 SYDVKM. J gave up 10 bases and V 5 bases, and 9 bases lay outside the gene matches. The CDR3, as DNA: TGTGCCAGCAGTCCATCACAGGGGGTACGAAAACTGTTTTTT. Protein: CASSPSQGVRKLFF. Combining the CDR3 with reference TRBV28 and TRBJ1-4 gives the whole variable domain DVKVTQSSRYLVKRTGEKVFLECVQDMDHENMFWYRQDPGLGLRLIYFSYDVKMKEKGDIPEGYSVSREKKERFSLILESASTNQTSMYLCASSPSQGVRKLFFGSGTQLSVL.

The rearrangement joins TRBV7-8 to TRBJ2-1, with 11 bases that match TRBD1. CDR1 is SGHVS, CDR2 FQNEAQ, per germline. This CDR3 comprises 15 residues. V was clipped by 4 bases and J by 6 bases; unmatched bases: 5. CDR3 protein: CASSSRDRGVNEQFF. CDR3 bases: TGTGCCAGCAGCTCCCGGGACAGGGGGGTCAATGAGCAGTTCTTC.

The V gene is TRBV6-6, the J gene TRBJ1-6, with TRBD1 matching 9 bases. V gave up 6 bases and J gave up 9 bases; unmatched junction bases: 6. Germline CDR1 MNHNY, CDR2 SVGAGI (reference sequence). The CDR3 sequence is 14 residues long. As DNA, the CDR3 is TGTGCCAGCAGGGAACAGGGGGCCGGTTCACCCCTCCACTTT. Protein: CASREQGAGSPLHF.

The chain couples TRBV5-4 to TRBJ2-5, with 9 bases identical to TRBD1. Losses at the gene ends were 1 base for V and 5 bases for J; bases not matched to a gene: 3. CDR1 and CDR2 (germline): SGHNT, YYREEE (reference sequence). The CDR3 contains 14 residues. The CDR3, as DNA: TGTGCCAGCAGCTTGCGGACAGGGGAGGAGACCCAGTACTTC. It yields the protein CASSLRTGEETQYF.

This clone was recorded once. DNA of the CDR3: TGCGCCAGCAGCTTGGCGAGAAACACAGATACGCAGTATTTT. Protein product: CASSLARNTDTQYF. V gene TRBV5-1 combines with J gene TRBJ2-3; D unclear. CDR3 size: 14 residues. CDR1 is SGHRS and CDR2 is YFSETQ in the germline V gene. Trimming stripped 0 bases from V and 2 bases from J, with 7 bases between. Full variable domain (missing parts from reference TRBV5-1 and TRBJ2-3): KAGVTQTPRYLIKTRGQQVTLSCSPISGHRSVSWYQQTPGQGLQFLFEYFSETQRNKGNFPGRFSGRQFSNSRSEMNVSTLELGDSALYLCASSLARNTDTQYFGPGTRLTVL.

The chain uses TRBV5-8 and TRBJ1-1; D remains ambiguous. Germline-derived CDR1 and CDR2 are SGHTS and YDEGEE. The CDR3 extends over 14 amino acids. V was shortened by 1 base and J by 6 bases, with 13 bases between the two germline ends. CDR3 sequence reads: CASSLSSGIPEAFF. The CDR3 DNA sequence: TGTGCCAGCAGCTTGTCTTCCGGGATCCCTGAAGCTTTCTTT.

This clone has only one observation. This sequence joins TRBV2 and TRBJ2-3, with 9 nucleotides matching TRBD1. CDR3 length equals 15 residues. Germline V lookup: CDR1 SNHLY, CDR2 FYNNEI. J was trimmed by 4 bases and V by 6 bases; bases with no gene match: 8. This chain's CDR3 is CASSDRGARADTQYF. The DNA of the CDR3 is TGTGCCAGCAGCGACAGGGGGGCGCGGGCAGATACGCAGTATTTT.

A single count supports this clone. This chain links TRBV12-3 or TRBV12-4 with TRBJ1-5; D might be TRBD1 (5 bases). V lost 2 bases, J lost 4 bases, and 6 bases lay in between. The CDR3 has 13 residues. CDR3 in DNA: TGTGCCAGCAGTTTAAACAGGAATCAGCCCCAGCATTTT. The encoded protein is CASSLNRNQPQHF.

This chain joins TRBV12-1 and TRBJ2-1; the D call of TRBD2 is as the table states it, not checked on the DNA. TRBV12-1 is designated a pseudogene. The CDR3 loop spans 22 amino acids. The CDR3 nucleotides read TGTGCCAGCAGCTTTGCACGGAAGGGACTAGCGGGAGGTCCGAGCTCCTACAATGAGCAGTTCTTC. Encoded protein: CASSFARKGLAGGPSSYNEQFF.

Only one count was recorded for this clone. Here the CDR3 DNA reads TGCGCCAGCAGCTTCGGCACAGGGATAGCGACCGGGGAGCTGTTTTTT. Its protein is CASSFGTGIATGELFF. The gene calls are TRBV5-1 and TRBJ2-2, with D possibly matching TRBD1 (6 bases). In germline, CDR1 is SGHRS, CDR2 YFSETQ. Trimming pared 2 bases from V and 5 bases from J, leaving 16 bases between. This CDR3 is built from 16 residues.

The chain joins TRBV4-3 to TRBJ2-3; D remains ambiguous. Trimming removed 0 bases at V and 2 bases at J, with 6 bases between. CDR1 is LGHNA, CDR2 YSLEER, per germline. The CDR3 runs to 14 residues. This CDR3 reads CASSQEANTDTQYF. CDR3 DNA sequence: TGCGCCAGCAGCCAAGAGGCCAACACAGATACGCAGTATTTT.